A selection of T cell receptor beta chains follows, all from one sample in a study of chemoradiotherapy in HPV16-positive cancers. The table came from immunoSEQ multiplex PCR; TCRdb's copy has only in-frame clones and leaves some out. Of about 24,000 clones detected, about 88% appear once; the ten largest clones hold around 5%. Material: blood, obtained from a patient who underwent chemoradiotherapy. The receptor set was obtained from a human donor with HPV-associated anogenital cancer. Both conserved end residues are part of each CDR3. D genes are given only for firm matches. Clone size, where shown, is once, few, many, or a class for clones that have expanded.

V	J	size	D	DNA	CDR3
TRBV7-8	TRBJ2-2	few	.	TGTGCCAGCAGCTTACTGCAGGGTCCCACCGGGGAGCTGTTTTTT	CASSLLQGPTGELFF
TRBV6-5	TRBJ1-3	once	.	TGTGCCAGCAGTTTGGCGGGGGCTATTGGAAACACCATATATTTT	CASSLAGAIGNTIYF
TRBV18	TRBJ2-3	.	TRBD1	TGTGCCAGCTCACCACTGGGACAGGGGGTGGCAGATACGCAGTATTTT	CASSPLGQGVADTQYF
TRBV19	TRBJ1-2	.	.	TGTGCCAGTAGTATCACAGGGTGGGGGTATGGCTACACCTTC	CASSITGWGYGYTF
TRBV2	TRBJ2-3	.	TRBD2	TGTGCCAGCAGGCCCGGGACTAGCGGGGGAACGCAGTATTTT	CASRPGTSGGTQYF
TRBV7-6	TRBJ2-7	.	.	TGTGCCAGCAGCTTAAGGGGGAGGGAGCAGTACTTC	CASSLRGREQYF
TRBV10-2	TRBJ1-5	.	.	TGCGCCAGCGCGATAGACCTGTCTATTCAGCCCCAGCATTTT	CASAIDLSIQPQHF
TRBV7-6	TRBJ1-2	few	.	TGTGCCAGCAGCTTAGGGCAGGGTAGGGGCTACACCTTC	CASSLGQGRGYTF
TRBV15	TRBJ2-3	.	.	TGTGCCACCAGCAGAGATACAGATACGCAGTATTTT	CATSRDTDTQYF
TRBV19	TRBJ2-7	few	TRBD1	TGTGCCAGTAGGAGGGACAGAAACTCCTACGAGCAGTACTTC	CASRRDRNSYEQYF
TRBV7-8	TRBJ2-7	few	.	TGTGCCAGCACCCCCGGACGTTTCTCCTACGAGCAGTACTTC	CASTPGRFSYEQYF
TRBV7-9	TRBJ1-3	.	.	TGTGCCAGCAGCTTAGACGGCGGAAACACCATATATTTT	CASSLDGGNTIYF
TRBV7-3	TRBJ2-1	.	.	TGTGCCAGCGGTACGCCCGGGAGCTCCTACAATGAGCAGTTCTTC	CASGTPGSSYNEQFF
TRBV5-5	TRBJ2-5	once	.	TGTGCCAGCAGCTTGCACAGTGAGTGGAGGGGTCAAGAGACCCAGTACTTC	CASSLHSEWRGQETQYF
TRBV18	TRBJ2-5	.	TRBD2	TGTGCCAGCTCAGTGACTAGCGGGAGCCAAGAGACCCAGTACTTC	CASSVTSGSQETQYF
TRBV19	TRBJ1-5	.	TRBD1	TGTGCCAGTAGTATAGGGACAGGCAACGGGCAGCCCCAGCATTTT	CASSIGTGNGQPQHF
TRBV5-1	TRBJ2-1	.	.	TGCGCCAGCAGCTCACTTCTGGCGGAAGAGCAGTTCTTC	CASSSLLAEEQFF
TRBV7-3	TRBJ2-5	.	.	TGTGCCAGCAGCTTAATGGGGGTAGGGGCGGCGGAGGGAGAGACCCAGTACTTC	CASSLMGVGAAEGETQYF
TRBV7-2	TRBJ1-5	.	TRBD1	TGTGCCAGCAGCTCGGGACAGGGGGTCCGACAGCCCCAGCATTTT	CASSSGQGVRQPQHF
TRBV7-2	TRBJ1-6	once	TRBD1	TGTGCCAGCAGCTTAACAAAGGGGGCGCGTTCACCCCTCCACTTT	CASSLTKGARSPLHF
TRBV18	TRBJ1-1	.	TRBD1	TGTGCCAGCTCTCCTGACAGGGACATAGTCACTGAAGCTTTCTTT	CASSPDRDIVTEAFF
TRBV5-4	TRBJ1-3	.	.	TGTGCCAGCAGCTTAGGGCTAAATGGAAACACCATATATTTT	CASSLGLNGNTIYF
TRBV7-2	TRBJ2-7	.	.	TGTGCCAGCAGCTTTGGAGAATACGAGCAGTACTTC	CASSFGEYEQYF
TRBV29-1	TRBJ2-3	.	.	TGCAGCGTTCCGGACCCGTCGCCGCAGTATTTT	CSVPDPSPQYF
TRBV9	TRBJ2-3	.	.	TGTGCCAGCAGCGTAGGGGCAGGCGCCACAGATACGCAGTATTTT	CASSVGAGATDTQYF
TRBV6-6	TRBJ2-7	.	TRBD1	TGTGCCAGCAGTTACTCGTCTGGACAGGTCTACGAGCAGTACTTC	CASSYSSGQVYEQYF
TRBV4-3	TRBJ2-5	.	TRBD2	TGCGCCAGCAGCCAAGAAACAGGGACTAGTCTTTTCGAGACCCAGTACTTC	CASSQETGTSLFETQYF
TRBV7-2	TRBJ2-7	.	TRBD2	TGTGCCAGCAGCGAGATGACTAGCGGAAGCTCCTACGAGCAGTACTTC	CASSEMTSGSSYEQYF
TRBV5-1	TRBJ2-3	.	.	TGCGCCAGCAGCTTGTCCGTATCAGGAATCACAGATACGCAGTATTTT	CASSLSVSGITDTQYF
TRBV18	TRBJ2-7	.	.	TGTGCCAGCTCACCAGGCAGCTCCTACGAGCAGTACTTC	CASSPGSSYEQYF
TRBV27	TRBJ2-1	.	.	TGTGCCAGCAGTTCAGGGACATGGAATGAGCAGTTCTTC	CASSSGTWNEQFF
TRBV6-5	TRBJ2-7	.	.	TGTGCCAGCAGGCCGGGTAGCAAGGATACCTACGAGCAGTACTTC	CASRPGSKDTYEQYF
TRBV29-1	TRBJ1-2	.	TRBD1	TGCAGCGGTGTACAGGGGGCGCGAGGCTACACCTTC	CSGVQGARGYTF
TRBV5-4	TRBJ2-7	.	TRBD1	TGTGCCAGCAGCGCGGACAGGGGTGGGGAGCAGTACTTC	CASSADRGGEQYF
TRBV5-1	TRBJ2-5	.	.	TGCGCCAGCAGCTTGGGAGGTAAAGAGACCCAGTACTTC	CASSLGGKETQYF
TRBV9	TRBJ2-2	.	.	TGTGCCAGCCAAGGGGGAACGAGGAACACCGGGGAGCTGTTTTTT	CASQGGTRNTGELFF
TRBV11-2	TRBJ2-6	.	.	TGTGCCAGCAGCCTAGACAGTGGCTCTGGGGCCAACGTCCTGACTTTC	CASSLDSGSGANVLTF
TRBV5-4	TRBJ2-3	.	.	TGTGCCAGCAGCTCGTCGAAAGGGGTAGGGACAGATACGCAGTATTTT	CASSSSKGVGTDTQYF
TRBV30	TRBJ1-3	.	TRBD1	TGTGCCTGGAGTGTCGGGACAGGCGTCTCTGGAAACACCATATATTTT	CAWSVGTGVSGNTIYF
TRBV7-8	TRBJ2-7	.	TRBD2	TGTGCCAGCAGCTTTCCTAGCGGGGGCTCCTACGAGCAGTACTTC	CASSFPSGGSYEQYF
TRBV6-5	TRBJ2-1	few	.	TGTGCCAGCAGTCCAGGCGTTTACAATGAGCAGTTCTTC	CASSPGVYNEQFF
TRBV15	TRBJ2-1	.	TRBD2	TGTGCCTCAGCGGGGGTGTCCTACAATGAGCAGTTCTTC	CASAGVSYNEQFF
TRBV5-6	TRBJ1-3	.	TRBD1	TGTGCCAGCAGCTTAGAACCAGGGGGCACTGGAAACACCATATATTTT	CASSLEPGGTGNTIYF
TRBV6-5	TRBJ1-1	.	.	TGTGCCAGCAGTCCCTGGGAAAAAGTGAACACTGAAGCTTTCTTT	CASSPWEKVNTEAFF
TRBV21-1	TRBJ1-2	.	.	TGTGCCAGCAGCAAAGCGCCTTCAGGGCGCTATGGCTACACCTTC	CASSKAPSGRYGYTF